This T cell receptor beta chain was observed in a study of cytomegalovirus exposure and HLA in healthy donors. Points from the study as a whole: A later analysis, which compared TCR beta chains of equal frequency, found the HLA-associated ones more clonally expanded. HLA restriction was apparent for most CMV-associated TCR beta chains in a later analysis. In a later analysis, TCR beta V- and J-gene trimming showed a link to a missense DCLRE1C variant.

In its sample, this clone was seen a few times. The target antigen is unknown. The PCR was carried out with 60 Vbeta primers and 13 Jbeta primers. Profiled with immunoSEQ multiplex PCR; TCRdb holds only in-frame clones, not every one. This sample has 150,000 to 200,000 clones, with around three quarters found just once. The length of the CDR3 is 14 residues. CDR1 is GTSNPN, CDR2 SVGIG, per germline (reference sequence). The V segment lost 4 bases and the J segment 3 bases; nucleotides outside the gene matches: 6. This chain uses TRBV30 with TRBJ1-5, with 7 bases identical to TRBD1. The sequencing input was PBMCs. The clonotype was recovered from a middle-aged woman in good health and CMV-seronegative. CDR3 nucleotide sequence: TGTGCCTGGACCGGGACAGCGGTCAATCAGCCCCAGCATTTT. Amino acids: CAWTGTAVNQPQHF.